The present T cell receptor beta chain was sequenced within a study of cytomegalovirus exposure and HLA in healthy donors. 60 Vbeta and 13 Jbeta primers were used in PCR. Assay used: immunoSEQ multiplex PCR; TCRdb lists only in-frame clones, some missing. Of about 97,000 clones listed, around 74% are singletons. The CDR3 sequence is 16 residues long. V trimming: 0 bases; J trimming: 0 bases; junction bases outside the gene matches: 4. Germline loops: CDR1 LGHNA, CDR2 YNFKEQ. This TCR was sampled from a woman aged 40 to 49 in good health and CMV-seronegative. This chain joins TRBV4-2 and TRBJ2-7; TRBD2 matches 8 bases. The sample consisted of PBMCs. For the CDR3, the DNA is TGTGCCAGCAGCCAAGATGACCGGGGGGGCTCCTACGAGCAGTACTTC. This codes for CASSQDDRGGSYEQYF.